The clone carrying this T cell receptor beta chain was observed at least ten times. Its target is unknown. These data are taken from a study of neurological immune-mediated disorders. Study-level findings and limits: Multiple sclerosis, the disease with the least TCR clonal expansion, fell below healthy controls, whereas HTLV-1-associated myelopathy showed the most.

With 10-nucleotide random UMIs included, cDNA was synthesized by 5'RACE. Every sequencing run produced over 190 million TCR-beta sequences, and the sequences from any one run covered 15-18 subjects. In TCRdb, the 5' RACE reads were re-called with MiXCR into one record per CDR3 protein. The sample lists about 44,000 distinct CDR3 sequences; 6% to 7% were seen once. Sequenced input: CD4+ T cells from blood. The clonotype originates from a woman in her thirties or forties in good health.

CDR3: CASSLEVDYGYTF. CDR3 nucleotides: TGTGCCAGCAGCTTAGAGGTGGACTATGGCTACACCTTC. The chain recombines TRBV7-2 with TRBJ1-2; D is undetermined. Per the germline V gene, CDR1 is SGHTA and CDR2 is FQGNSA. The ends were cut back, 1 base at V and 3 bases at J, with 6 bases in the middle. This CDR3 is 13 amino acids long.